Here is one T cell receptor beta chain with its context. These oral cavity squamous cell carcinomas were HPV-negative and locally advanced. Analysis of PBMCs was direct, with no culture step. This sample is part of a study of neoadjuvant anti-PD-1 for oral cavity cancer. Profiled with immunoSEQ multiplex PCR; TCRdb holds only in-frame clones, not every one. The sample has tens of thousands of clones, around 80% seen once. The V gene lost 6 bases and the J gene lost 8 bases, with 21 bases spanning the gap. CDR1 and CDR2 (germline): MDHEN, SYDVKM. The CDR3 totals 15 residues. The sequenced sample was PBMCs, obtained before nivolumab (anti-PD-1) treatment. The J gene is TRBJ2-3, the V gene TRBV28; no reliable D call. This TCR derives from a person aged 40 to 85 with oral cavity squamous cell carcinoma. The CDR3 bases are TGTGCCAGCAGCACCCTGGACCCCCAGAGGAGTACGCAGTATTTT. Translating it yields CASSTLDPQRSTQYF. Supplemented by reference TRBV28 and TRBJ2-3, the full variable domain reads DVKVTQSSRYLVKRTGEKVFLECVQDMDHENMFWYRQDPGLGLRLIYFSYDVKMKEKGDIPEGYSVSREKKERFSLILESASTNQTSMYLCASSTLDPQRSTQYFGPGTRLTVL.